The next 7 T cell receptor beta chains were all read from a single sample in a study of T cell changes during pregnancy in multiple sclerosis. Clones were sequenced by immunoSEQ multiplex PCR, and TCRdb holds only the in-frame ones, with some missing. The repertoire consists of 35,000 to 50,000 clones, with 88% occurring once and the leading ten covering 1% to 1.5%. The source was CD4+ T cells from peripheral blood mononuclear cells, collected in the second trimester of pregnancy. The receptor set was obtained from a female donor with multiple sclerosis, enrolled in a pregnancy study.

This clone showed up just a few times. The chain is built from TRBV9 and TRBJ2-2; D may be TRBD1 (7 bases). Trimming stripped 0 bases from V and 5 bases from J, with 14 bases between. CDR1 is SGDLS and CDR2 is YYNGEE in the germline V gene. The CDR3 loop spans 16 amino acids. The CDR3 spells CASSVDPRGRTGELFF. Written as DNA, the CDR3 is TGTGCCAGCAGCGTAGACCCCAGGGGGAGGACCGGGGAGCTGTTTTTT.

V and J are TRBV11-2 and TRBJ2-5, with 11 positions matching TRBD1. This CDR3 region has 17 residues. Germline trimming cut 0 bases from V and 4 bases from J; bases unmatched to any gene: 7. The germline V gene has CDR1 SGHAT and CDR2 FQNNGV. CDR3 sequence (DNA): TGTGCCAGCAGCTTAGACTCGGGGACAGGGGGATTAGAGACCCAGTACTTC. Protein: CASSLDSGTGGLETQYF.

V is TRBV19 and J is TRBJ1-5; D gene ambiguous. The CDR3 sequence is 13 residues long. Germline V CDR1 and CDR2: LNHDA, SQIVND (reference sequence). V lost 2 bases and J lost 5, with 7 bases in between. The CDR3 reads CASSIPPDQPQHF. The CDR3 DNA sequence: TGTGCCAGTAGTATACCACCAGATCAGCCCCAGCATTTT. The full variable domain, completed using reference TRBV19 and TRBJ1-5, is DGGITQSPKYLFRKEGQNVTLSCEQNLNHDAMYWYRQDPGQGLRLIYYSQIVNDFQKGDIAEGYSVSREKKESFPLTVTSAQKNPTAFYLCASSIPPDQPQHFGDGTRLSIL.

The rearrangement uses TRBV2 and TRBJ1-1; the D is unclear. The CDR3 contains 13 residues. Germline CDR1 and CDR2: SNHLY and FYNNEI. The germline V and J ends were trimmed by 6 bases and 3 bases, with 11 bases remaining between them. CDR3 nucleotide sequence: TGTGCCAGCAGGTATAGTCCATACACTGAAGCTTTCTTT. It yields the protein CASRYSPYTEAFF.

The J gene is TRBJ1-1, the V gene TRBV5-1; D is possibly TRBD1 (5 bases). V was pared by 4 bases and J by 2 bases, with 12 bases between. CDR1 is SGHRS, CDR2 YFSETQ, per germline. The CDR3 consists of 14 residues. Here the CDR3 DNA reads TGCGCCAGCAGCGAGGGAGGGGTTAACACTGAAGCTTTCTTT. It encodes CASSEGGVNTEAFF.

The chain has TRBV5-1 and TRBJ2-4, with TRBD1 as a possible D gene (5 bases). The V end lost 2 bases, the J end lost 6 bases, and 6 bases lay between the germline ends. The CDR3 sequence is 12 residues long. Germline V gene lookup returns CDR1 SGHRS and CDR2 YFSETQ. CDR3 residues: CASSLRGNIQYF. The CDR3 nucleotides are TGCGCCAGCAGCTTAAGGGGAAACATTCAGTACTTC.

The chain has TRBV7-2 and TRBJ2-7; D is possibly TRBD2 (5 bases). Trimming removed 1 base from V and 4 bases from J, with 14 bases in between. The germline CDR1 and CDR2 sequences are SGHTA and FQGNSA. The CDR3 covers 15 residues. CDR3: CASSLEPGIKYEQYF. The CDR3 DNA reads as TGTGCCAGCAGCTTAGAACCGGGGATAAAGTACGAGCAGTACTTC.